A single sample gave rise to the 17 T cell receptor beta chains below, sequenced in a study of technical replicates of blood from a few donors. This table comes from immunoSEQ multiplex PCR, and its TCRdb copy is limited to in-frame clones, with some not included. There are roughly 93,000 clones in the sample; approximately 96% occur only once, and over 0.2% lies in the top ten. Source material: T cells isolated from PBMCs. Every receptor here comes from a human donor in good health.

The V and J genes are TRBV7-8 and TRBJ1-5; perhaps TRBD1 as D (5 bases). The CDR3 is made up of 15 amino acids. The germline CDR1 and CDR2 sequences are SGHVS and FQNEAQ. Between the trimmed V and J ends, which lost 2 bases and 5 bases, there was a span of 13 bases. The chain's CDR3 is CASSLYGGGDQPQHF. CDR3 DNA sequence: TGTGCCAGCAGCTTATATGGGGGAGGCGATCAGCCCCAGCATTTT.

J is TRBJ2-5 and V is TRBV5-1; D may be TRBD1 (5 bases). This CDR3 is 13 amino acids long. V lost 4 bases to trimming and J lost 5 bases, with 12 bases between them. From germline, CDR1 is SGHRS and CDR2 YFSETQ. The CDR3 loop reads CASSTGALETQYF. Written as DNA, the CDR3 is TGCGCCAGCAGCACTGGGGCTCTGGAGACCCAGTACTTC.

The chain couples TRBV2 to TRBJ2-1; 7 bases fit TRBD2. CDR1 SNHLY and CDR2 FYNNEI come from the germline V gene. CDR3 length: 16 residues. V dropped 4 bases and J dropped 0; count of bases not matched to a gene: 6. DNA for the CDR3: TGTGCCAGCAGTGTTCTAGCGGTTAGCTCCTACAATGAGCAGTTCTTC. Translating gives CASSVLAVSSYNEQFF.

CDR3 nucleotide sequence: TGCAGCGTTGGGACAGTCGCTAATGAAAAACTGTTTTTT. It yields the protein CSVGTVANEKLFF. The chain has TRBV29-1 and TRBJ1-4; D is possibly TRBD1 (6 bases). V lost 4 bases to trimming and J lost 3 bases, with 9 bases between them. Germline CDR1 reads SQVTM; CDR2 reads ANQGSEA. The CDR3 loop spans 13 amino acids.

This clone has only a few counts. This chain joins TRBV2 and TRBJ2-7; 7 bases align to TRBD1. After removal of 5 bases from V and 6 bases from J, the junction contained 13 bases not matched to a gene. The CDR3 totals 15 residues. Germline assignment: CDR1 SNHLY and CDR2 FYNNEI. The CDR3 spells CASSWPLGTVGEQYF. The CDR3 DNA is TGTGCCAGCAGTTGGCCACTAGGGACAGTAGGCGAGCAGTACTTC. The full variable domain, rest sourced from reference TRBV2 and TRBJ2-7, is EPEVTQTPSHQVTQMGQEVILRCVPISNHLYFYWYRQILGQKVEFLVSFYNNEISEKSEIFDDQFSVERPDGSNFTLKIRSTKLEDSAMYFCASSWPLGTVGEQYFGPGTRLTVT.

This clone came up once. The chain recombines TRBV6-4 with TRBJ2-1; 8 bases are shared with TRBD1. Germline values: CDR1 MRHNA, CDR2 SNTAGT. The CDR3 spans 15 residues. With V trimmed by 7 bases and J by 2 bases, 7 bases remained unmatched. CDR3 sequence reads: CASKTTGGPYNEQFF. The CDR3 coding sequence is TGTGCCAGCAAAACAACAGGGGGGCCCTACAATGAGCAGTTCTTC.

The V gene is TRBV5-4, the J gene TRBJ2-5; perhaps TRBD2 as D (6 bases). The germline gives CDR1 SGHNT, CDR2 YYREEE (reference sequence). The length of the CDR3 is 12 residues. Trimming pared 5 bases from V and 4 bases from J, leaving 9 bases between. The CDR3 DNA reads as TGTGCCAGCAGTCCGGGACTAGAGACCCAGTACTTC. This encodes CASSPGLETQYF.

The gene calls are TRBV7-2 and TRBJ2-7; TRBD2 aligns across 15 bases. CDR1 SGHTA and CDR2 FQGNSA come from the germline V gene. V lost 5 bases and J lost 2; bases outside the gene matches: 7. This CDR3 is built from 17 residues. CDR3 loop: CASSERTSGGGTYEQYF. The CDR3, as DNA: TGTGCCAGCAGCGAGAGGACTAGCGGGGGGGGGACCTACGAGCAGTACTTC.

The J gene is TRBJ1-5, the V gene TRBV6-1; D unclear. Germline V gene data show CDR1 as MNHNS and CDR2 as SASEGT. V was cut by 7 bases and J by 2 bases, with 15 bases left in between. The CDR3 has 15 amino acids. CDR3 loop: CASTSARAGNQPQHF. DNA for the CDR3: TGTGCCAGCACCAGTGCGAGGGCAGGCAATCAGCCCCAGCATTTT.

CDR3 in amino acids: CASSPEGSEAFF. In DNA, the CDR3 is TGTGCCAGCTCACCTGAAGGGAGTGAAGCTTTCTTT. The J gene is TRBJ1-1, the V gene TRBV18, with D unresolved. This CDR3 is built from 12 residues. Germline V gene data show CDR1 as KGHSH and CDR2 as LQKENI. The V and J ends lost 3 bases and 7 bases respectively, with 9 bases between them. The full variable domain, completed using reference TRBV18 and TRBJ1-1, is NAGVMQNPRHLVRRRGQEARLRCSPMKGHSHVYWYRQLPEEGLKFMVYLQKENIIDESGMPKERFSAEFPKEGPSILRIQQVVRGDSAAYFCASSPEGSEAFFGQGTRLTVV.

This clone was detected once. The genes are TRBV6-1 and TRBJ1-5; TRBD1 matches at 9 bases. The CDR3 runs to 15 residues. Germline assignment: CDR1 MNHNS and CDR2 SASEGT. The V segment lost 6 bases and the J segment 6 bases; nucleotides outside the gene matches: 9. CDR3: CASRYTGGPAQPQHF. CDR3 nucleotides: TGTGCCAGCAGATACACAGGGGGCCCTGCTCAGCCCCAGCATTTT.

The rearrangement links TRBV29-1 to TRBJ2-6; 7 bases are shared with TRBD1. The CDR3 has 18 residues. In germline, CDR1 is SQVTM, CDR2 ANQGSEA. The V segment lost 1 base and the J segment 4 bases; nucleotides outside the gene matches: 13. The CDR3 here is CSVEGLQGDPAGANVLTF. The CDR3 coding sequence is TGCAGCGTTGAAGGCCTGCAGGGGGATCCGGCAGGGGCCAACGTCCTGACTTTC.

The rearrangement joins TRBV28 to TRBJ2-4; possible D gene TRBD1, 6 bases. The CDR3 extends over 14 amino acids. Germline V CDR1 and CDR2: MDHEN, SYDVKM. V lost 3 bases and J 8 bases, leaving 14 bases between the germline ends. The CDR3 coding sequence is TGTGCCAGCAGTTTTCAGGGGATGCGGGACATTCAGTACTTC. This translates into CASSFQGMRDIQYF.

A single count supports this clone. The chain carries TRBV6-4 and TRBJ1-1; perhaps TRBD1 as D (5 bases). Germline V gene data show CDR1 as MRHNA and CDR2 as SNTAGT. CDR3 length equals 14 residues. Between the trimmed V and J ends, which lost 8 bases and 0 bases, there was a span of 13 bases. This CDR3 reads CASGEGTVNTEAFF. The CDR3 DNA follows: TGTGCCAGCGGGGAGGGGACGGTGAACACTGAAGCTTTCTTT.

V gene TRBV6-5 combines with J gene TRBJ2-7; 7 bases map to TRBD1. The length of the CDR3 is 14 residues. Germline CDR1 and CDR2: MNHEY and SVGAGI. The V and J ends lost 0 bases and 3 bases, in that order; junction bases with no gene match: 2. The DNA for the CDR3 is TGTGCCAGCAGTTACTCGGGACAGAGCTACGAGCAGTACTTC. Translating gives CASSYSGQSYEQYF.

The chain has TRBV5-5 and TRBJ1-2; D perhaps matches TRBD1 (6 bases). Trimming took 1 base from V and 6 from J, leaving 16 bases between them. CDR1 and CDR2 (germline): SGHKS, YYEKEE (reference sequence). The CDR3 runs 15 residues. This CDR3 is CASSLSLGGLDGYTF. CDR3 nucleotide sequence: TGTGCCAGCAGCTTGTCCCTCGGGGGGCTCGATGGCTACACCTTC.

The rearrangement uses TRBV27 and TRBJ2-3, with TRBD1 matching 7 bases. V lost 6 bases and J lost 0; bases outside the gene matches: 6. The length of the CDR3 is 15 residues. Germline CDR1 MNHEY, CDR2 SMNVEV (reference sequence). The CDR3 loop is CASSPDRASTDTQYF. The DNA of the CDR3 is TGTGCCAGCAGCCCCGACAGGGCTAGCACAGATACGCAGTATTTT.